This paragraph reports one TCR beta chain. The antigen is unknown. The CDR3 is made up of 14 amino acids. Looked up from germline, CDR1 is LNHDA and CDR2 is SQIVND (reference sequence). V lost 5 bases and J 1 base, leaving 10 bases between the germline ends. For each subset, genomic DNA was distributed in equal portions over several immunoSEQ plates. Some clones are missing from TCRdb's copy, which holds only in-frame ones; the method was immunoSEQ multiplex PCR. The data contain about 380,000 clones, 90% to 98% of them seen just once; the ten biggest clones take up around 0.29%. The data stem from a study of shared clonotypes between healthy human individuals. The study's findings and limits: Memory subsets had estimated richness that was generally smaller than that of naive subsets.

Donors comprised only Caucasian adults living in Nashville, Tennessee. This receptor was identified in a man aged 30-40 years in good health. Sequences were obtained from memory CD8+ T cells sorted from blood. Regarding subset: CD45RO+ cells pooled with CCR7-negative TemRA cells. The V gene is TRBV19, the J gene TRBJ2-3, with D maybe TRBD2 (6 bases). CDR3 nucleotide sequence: TGTGCCAGTAGTCCAAGACTAGGCACAGATACGCAGTATTTT. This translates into CASSPRLGTDTQYF.